This is a list of T cell receptor beta chains from one sample in a study of a mutant IDH1 vaccine in newly diagnosed glioma. Profiled with immunoSEQ multiplex PCR; TCRdb holds only in-frame clones, not every one. The repertoire has tens of thousands of clones, roughly 76% of them found once; the top ten carry approximately 5%. Their cognate antigens are unknown. Sequencing was performed on PBMCs, taken from a glioma patient whose treatment included an IDH1 peptide vaccine. Every receptor here comes from a man aged 35 to 55 with glioma. Both conserved end residues are part of each CDR3. The D gene is left open where the match is weak. Size tells how often a clone was seen (once, few, many) or the class of an expanded clone, and some rows leave it out.

v_call: TRBV30
clone_size: -
j_call: TRBJ2-1
d_call: -
cdr3_aa: CAWSVLNNEQFF
cdr3_nt: TGTGCCTGGAGTGTACTAAACAATGAGCAGTTCTTC

v_call: TRBV5-8
clone_size: -
j_call: TRBJ1-5
d_call: -
cdr3_aa: CASSYRPAPNQPQHF
cdr3_nt: TGTGCCAGCAGCTACAGACCGGCACCCAATCAGCCCCAGCATTTT

v_call: TRBV4-2
clone_size: -
j_call: TRBJ2-7
d_call: -
cdr3_aa: CASSQDRYEQYF
cdr3_nt: TGTGCCAGCAGCCAAGATCGCTACGAGCAGTACTTC

v_call: TRBV2
clone_size: -
j_call: TRBJ2-5
d_call: -
cdr3_aa: CASSRGASASQETQYF
cdr3_nt: TGTGCCAGCTCCCGGGGGGCTAGCGCCTCCCAAGAGACCCAGTACTTC

v_call: TRBV4-2
clone_size: -
j_call: TRBJ1-4
d_call: -
cdr3_aa: CASSQGPDSSNEKLFF
cdr3_nt: TGTGCCAGCAGCCAAGGCCCGGACAGCTCTAATGAAAAACTGTTTTTT

v_call: TRBV27
clone_size: -
j_call: TRBJ1-6
d_call: TRBD1
cdr3_aa: CASSRGQGYNSPLHF
cdr3_nt: TGTGCCAGCAGTCGAGGACAGGGCTATAATTCACCCCTCCACTTT

v_call: TRBV7-2
clone_size: -
j_call: TRBJ1-1
d_call: -
cdr3_aa: CASSAPGRWTEAFF
cdr3_nt: TGTGCCAGCAGCGCTCCGGGTCGATGGACTGAAGCTTTCTTT

v_call: TRBV15
clone_size: -
j_call: TRBJ2-1
d_call: TRBD1
cdr3_aa: CATSRDGRGRNEQFF
cdr3_nt: TGTGCCACCAGCAGAGATGGCAGGGGGCGCAATGAGCAGTTCTTC

v_call: TRBV6-6
clone_size: few
j_call: TRBJ2-5
d_call: TRBD1
cdr3_aa: CASRRTGGQETQYF
cdr3_nt: TGTGCCAGCAGGAGGACAGGGGGCCAAGAGACCCAGTACTTC

v_call: TRBV7-2
clone_size: once
j_call: TRBJ2-7
d_call: TRBD1
cdr3_aa: CASSSGQEVADEQYF
cdr3_nt: TGTGCCAGCAGCTCGGGACAGGAGGTGGCCGACGAGCAGTACTTC

v_call: TRBV18
clone_size: -
j_call: TRBJ2-7
d_call: TRBD1
cdr3_aa: CASSPVQGGYEQYF
cdr3_nt: TGTGCCAGCTCACCAGTACAGGGGGGCTACGAGCAGTACTTC

v_call: TRBV11-1
clone_size: -
j_call: TRBJ2-4
d_call: TRBD2
cdr3_aa: CASSLRSGRKNIQYF
cdr3_nt: TGTGCCAGCAGCTTACGAAGCGGGAGGAAAAACATTCAGTACTTC

v_call: TRBV19
clone_size: -
j_call: TRBJ2-3
d_call: TRBD2
cdr3_aa: CASSKEGGISTDTQYF
cdr3_nt: TGTGCCAGTAGTAAGGAGGGAGGGATTAGCACAGATACGCAGTATTTT

v_call: TRBV7-2
clone_size: -
j_call: TRBJ2-7
d_call: -
cdr3_aa: CASSLRNLGLGFYEQYF
cdr3_nt: TGTGCCAGCAGCTTAAGAAACCTAGGTCTGGGTTTTTACGAGCAGTACTTC

v_call: TRBV7-9
clone_size: -
j_call: TRBJ2-5
d_call: -
cdr3_aa: CATGQETQYF
cdr3_nt: TGTGCCACCGGGCAAGAGACCCAGTACTTC

v_call: TRBV4-2
clone_size: once
j_call: TRBJ1-3
d_call: -
cdr3_aa: CASSLGPSGNTIYF
cdr3_nt: TGTGCCAGCAGCCTCGGACCCTCTGGAAACACCATATATTTT

v_call: TRBV19
clone_size: -
j_call: TRBJ2-7
d_call: TRBD1
cdr3_aa: CATRQGSYEQYF
cdr3_nt: TGTGCCACAAGACAGGGATCCTACGAGCAGTACTTC

v_call: TRBV7-2
clone_size: few
j_call: TRBJ2-3
d_call: TRBD2
cdr3_aa: CASSISGGATDTQYF
cdr3_nt: TGTGCCAGCAGCATTAGCGGGGGGGCCACAGATACGCAGTATTTT

v_call: TRBV27
clone_size: once
j_call: TRBJ2-3
d_call: TRBD2
cdr3_aa: CASSLRPLGLAGDTDTQYF
cdr3_nt: TGTGCCAGCAGTTTAAGGCCCCTGGGACTAGCGGGTGACACAGATACGCAGTATTTT

v_call: TRBV6-5
clone_size: -
j_call: TRBJ2-1
d_call: -
cdr3_aa: CASSLARGGNEQFF
cdr3_nt: TGTGCCAGCAGTCTAGCGAGGGGGGGCAATGAGCAGTTCTTC

v_call: TRBV5-6
clone_size: -
j_call: TRBJ1-4
d_call: -
cdr3_aa: CASSFGRGQPNEKLFF
cdr3_nt: TGTGCCAGCAGCTTCGGCCGGGGGCAGCCGAATGAAAAACTGTTTTTT

v_call: TRBV5-1
clone_size: -
j_call: TRBJ2-7
d_call: -
cdr3_aa: CASSLGRTYEQYF
cdr3_nt: TGCGCCAGCAGCTTGGGACGCACCTACGAGCAGTACTTC

v_call: TRBV10-3
clone_size: -
j_call: TRBJ2-1
d_call: -
cdr3_aa: CAISERAGDNEQFF
cdr3_nt: TGTGCCATCAGTGAGAGGGCAGGAGACAATGAGCAGTTCTTC

v_call: TRBV7-2
clone_size: -
j_call: TRBJ1-1
d_call: -
cdr3_aa: CASSLEGRLNTEAFF
cdr3_nt: TGTGCCAGCAGCTTAGAGGGGAGGCTGAACACTGAAGCTTTCTTT

v_call: TRBV9
clone_size: -
j_call: TRBJ1-1
d_call: -
cdr3_aa: CASSPGQLLDTEAFF
cdr3_nt: TGTGCCAGCAGCCCCGGACAACTTTTGGACACTGAAGCTTTCTTT

v_call: TRBV6-5
clone_size: -
j_call: TRBJ1-1
d_call: -
cdr3_aa: CASSPRTEMNTEAFF
cdr3_nt: TGTGCCAGCAGCCCAAGGACAGAGATGAACACTGAAGCTTTCTTT

v_call: TRBV9
clone_size: -
j_call: TRBJ2-7
d_call: TRBD1
cdr3_aa: CASSVVEDQRQGHFPYEQYF
cdr3_nt: TGTGCCAGCAGCGTAGTGGAGGACCAACGACAGGGACATTTCCCTTACGAGCAGTACTTC

v_call: TRBV11-2
clone_size: -
j_call: TRBJ2-2
d_call: TRBD1
cdr3_aa: CASSLDPRTGGIRELFF
cdr3_nt: TGTGCCAGCAGCTTAGACCCCCGGACAGGGGGGATCCGGGAGCTGTTTTTT

v_call: TRBV6-5
clone_size: few
j_call: TRBJ1-6
d_call: TRBD1
cdr3_aa: CASSYTAGTENSPLHF
cdr3_nt: TGTGCCAGCAGTTACACCGCCGGGACAGAGAATTCACCCCTCCACTTT

v_call: TRBV18
clone_size: -
j_call: TRBJ1-3
d_call: -
cdr3_aa: CASSPGRNSGNTIYF
cdr3_nt: TGTGCCAGCTCACCCGGGAGAAACTCTGGAAACACCATATATTTT

v_call: TRBV20-1
clone_size: few
j_call: TRBJ2-2
d_call: -
cdr3_aa: CSAGDGGELFF
cdr3_nt: TGCAGTGCCGGGGACGGCGGGGAGCTGTTTTTT

v_call: TRBV7-2
clone_size: -
j_call: TRBJ2-7
d_call: -
cdr3_aa: CASSLDRTDSYEQYF
cdr3_nt: TGTGCCAGCAGCTTAGACCGGACTGATTCCTACGAGCAGTACTTC

v_call: TRBV5-4
clone_size: -
j_call: TRBJ2-3
d_call: -
cdr3_aa: CASSLGGTTSTDTQYF
cdr3_nt: TGTGCCAGCAGCTTGGGCGGGACCACTTCCACAGATACGCAGTATTTT

v_call: TRBV7-2
clone_size: -
j_call: TRBJ2-3
d_call: TRBD2
cdr3_aa: CASSQRTSGGAQYF
cdr3_nt: TGTGCCAGCAGCCAACGGACTAGCGGGGGAGCGCAGTATTTT

v_call: TRBV10-3
clone_size: -
j_call: TRBJ1-5
d_call: -
cdr3_aa: CAISEGQGSPQPQHF
cdr3_nt: TGTGCCATCAGTGAAGGGCAGGGATCCCCTCAGCCCCAGCATTTT

v_call: TRBV2
clone_size: -
j_call: TRBJ2-7
d_call: TRBD2
cdr3_aa: CASSETGGPYEQYF
cdr3_nt: TGTGCCAGCAGTGAAACGGGGGGGCCCTACGAGCAGTACTTC

v_call: TRBV27
clone_size: few
j_call: TRBJ2-7
d_call: -
cdr3_aa: CASSSTDF
cdr3_nt: TGTGCCAGCAGTTCCACGGACTTC

v_call: TRBV7-6
clone_size: -
j_call: TRBJ2-7
d_call: TRBD2
cdr3_aa: CASSLATAGGFYEQYF
cdr3_nt: TGTGCCAGCAGCTTAGCGACGGCGGGGGGGTTCTACGAGCAGTACTTC

v_call: TRBV29-1
clone_size: -
j_call: TRBJ2-7
d_call: TRBD1
cdr3_aa: CSVEDGTGGYEQYF
cdr3_nt: TGCAGCGTTGAAGATGGGACAGGGGGCTACGAGCAGTACTTC

v_call: TRBV6-1
clone_size: -
j_call: TRBJ2-3
d_call: TRBD1
cdr3_aa: CASSEGQGADTQYF
cdr3_nt: TGTGCCAGCAGTGAGGGACAGGGGGCGGATACGCAGTATTTT

v_call: TRBV28
clone_size: -
j_call: TRBJ1-5
d_call: -
cdr3_aa: CASSFKGPNQPQHF
cdr3_nt: TGTGCCAGCAGTTTTAAGGGACCCAATCAGCCCCAGCATTTT

v_call: TRBV7-9
clone_size: -
j_call: TRBJ1-2
d_call: TRBD1
cdr3_aa: CASSLIPGGDYGYTF
cdr3_nt: TGTGCCAGCAGCTTAATTCCAGGGGGCGACTATGGCTACACCTTC

v_call: TRBV29-1
clone_size: few
j_call: TRBJ2-1
d_call: TRBD2
cdr3_aa: CSVEKAGGEQFF
cdr3_nt: TGCAGCGTTGAAAAGGCGGGGGGTGAGCAGTTCTTC

v_call: TRBV11-2
clone_size: few
j_call: TRBJ1-1
d_call: -
cdr3_aa: CASSLEPNTEAFF
cdr3_nt: TGTGCCAGCAGCTTAGAGCCGAACACTGAAGCTTTCTTT

v_call: TRBV6-1
clone_size: -
j_call: TRBJ2-7
d_call: TRBD1
cdr3_aa: CASSRGTGLSYEQYF
cdr3_nt: TGTGCCAGCAGTCGTGGGACAGGGCTTTCCTACGAGCAGTACTTC

v_call: TRBV6-5
clone_size: -
j_call: TRBJ2-5
d_call: -
cdr3_aa: CASNGIAGETQYF
cdr3_nt: TGTGCCAGCAATGGCATAGCAGGCGAGACCCAGTACTTC

v_call: TRBV28
clone_size: -
j_call: TRBJ2-7
d_call: TRBD1
cdr3_aa: CASTITLGQGANEQYF
cdr3_nt: TGTGCCAGCACTATAACCCTGGGACAGGGGGCCAACGAGCAGTACTTC

v_call: TRBV6-6
clone_size: -
j_call: TRBJ2-7
d_call: -
cdr3_aa: CASSYSTEYPYEQYF
cdr3_nt: TGTGCCAGCAGTTATTCGACAGAATATCCCTACGAGCAGTACTTC